These 16 T cell receptor beta chains share one sample of origin, sequenced in a study of blood T cell repertoires in COVID-19. Assay: immunoSEQ multiplex PCR; the TCRdb copy retains only in-frame clones and omits some. The sample has approximately 180,000 clones, approximately 89% seen once. The sample consisted of PBMCs or T cells enriched from blood (not recorded which). All receptors derive from a woman in her 40s with acute COVID-19.

CDR3 DNA sequence: TGTGCCAGCAGGGGAAGCTCGGGACAGGGGACTCTTAACTATGGCTACACCTTC. The encoded protein is CASRGSSGQGTLNYGYTF. The chain combines TRBV27 with TRBJ1-2, with 10 bases aligning to TRBD1. Trimming removed 6 bases from V and 1 base from J; junction bases left unmatched: 14. Germline CDR1 MNHEY, CDR2 SMNVEV (reference sequence). The CDR3 totals 18 residues.

The chain is built from TRBV7-2 and TRBJ2-7; 7 bases line up with TRBD2. This CDR3 comprises 14 residues. J lost 4 bases, V lost 2 bases, and 5 bases had no gene match. Germline V gene data show CDR1 as SGHTA and CDR2 as FQGNSA. The CDR3 sequence: CASSLSVAGYEQYF. DNA of the CDR3: TGTGCCAGCAGCTTAAGTGTAGCGGGTTACGAGCAGTACTTC.

This clone was counted a single time. The V gene is TRBV30, the J gene TRBJ1-1, with 8 bases fitting TRBD1. The CDR3 runs to 14 residues. Per the germline V gene, CDR1 is GTSNPN and CDR2 is SVGIG (reference sequence). Trimming took 4 bases from V and 5 from J; bases not matched to a gene: 9. For the CDR3, the DNA is TGTGCCTGGACCCGGACAGGGCTGAGAACTGAAGCTTTCTTT. It encodes CAWTRTGLRTEAFF.

The chain carries TRBV7-9 and TRBJ2-1; 7 nucleotides agree with TRBD2. CDR3 length: 15 amino acids. J gave up 0 bases and V 5 bases, and 4 bases lay outside the gene matches. Germline V lookup: CDR1 SEHNR, CDR2 FQNEAQ (reference sequence). The CDR3 is CASSPSGNSYNEQFF. DNA for the CDR3: TGTGCCAGCAGCCCTAGCGGAAACTCCTACAATGAGCAGTTCTTC.

The genes are TRBV5-1 and TRBJ2-2; TRBD1 is a possible D gene (6 bases). V lost 6 bases and J lost 1, with 10 bases in between. CDR1 is SGHRS, CDR2 YFSETQ, per germline. The CDR3 has 14 residues. The CDR3 DNA sequence: TGCGCCAGCAACCCGGACAGGAACACCGGGGAGCTGTTTTTT. Encoded protein: CASNPDRNTGELFF. The full variable domain, completed using reference TRBV5-1 and TRBJ2-2, is KAGVTQTPRYLIKTRGQQVTLSCSPISGHRSVSWYQQTPGQGLQFLFEYFSETQRNKGNFPGRFSGRQFSNSRSEMNVSTLELGDSALYLCASNPDRNTGELFFGEGSRLTVL.

The chain uses TRBV7-9 and TRBJ2-1; 14 nucleotides align to TRBD2. The CDR3 totals 15 residues. Per germline, CDR1 SEHNR and CDR2 FQNEAQ (reference sequence). Trimming removed 3 bases from V and 8 bases from J; junction bases left unmatched: 3. The chain's CDR3 is CASSLTSGRAHEQFF. The CDR3 nucleotides read TGTGCCAGCAGCTTGACTAGCGGGAGGGCCCATGAGCAGTTCTTC. Using reference TRBV7-9 and TRBJ2-1 for the parts outside the CDR3, the full variable domain is DTGVSQNPRHKITKRGQNVTFRCDPISEHNRLYWYRQTLGQGPEFLTYFQNEAQLEKSRLLSDRFSAERPKGSFSTLEIQRTEQGDSAMYLCASSLTSGRAHEQFFGPGTRLTVL.

The rearrangement uses TRBV5-5 and TRBJ2-7; D not certain. V was pared by 5 bases and J by 3 bases, with 9 bases between. CDR1 and CDR2 (germline): SGHKS, YYEKEE (reference sequence). The CDR3 sequence is 12 residues long. The CDR3 here is CASSPADYEQYF. The CDR3 DNA reads as TGTGCCAGCAGTCCCGCAGACTACGAGCAGTACTTC.

The chain combines TRBV7-8 with TRBJ1-1; 7 bases line up with TRBD1. From germline, CDR1 is SGHVS and CDR2 FQNEAQ. This CDR3 is built from 13 residues. The V and J ends lost 4 bases and 6 bases, in that order; junction bases with no gene match: 5. DNA for the CDR3: TGTGCCAGCAGCTCTAGGGGGCCAGCTGAAGCTTTCTTT. It specifies CASSSRGPAEAFF.

J is TRBJ2-7 and V is TRBV19, with 7 positions matching TRBD1. Germline CDR1 is LNHDA and CDR2 is SQIVND (reference sequence). V shed 1 base and J 2 bases; nucleotides not matched to a gene: 8. The CDR3 runs 16 residues. The CDR3 DNA reads as TGTGCCAGTAGTATAGCCCCGACAGGGCTTACCTACGAGCAGTACTTC. Protein product: CASSIAPTGLTYEQYF.

The chain uses TRBV19 and TRBJ1-1; weak D call: TRBD1 (5 bases). CDR3 length equals 14 residues. Germline V CDR1 and CDR2: LNHDA, SQIVND (reference sequence). V lost 5 bases to trimming and J lost 0 bases, with 10 bases between them. DNA of the CDR3: TGTGCCAGTAGTCCCCGACAGTTGAACACTGAAGCTTTCTTT. Translated, it gives CASSPRQLNTEAFF.

CDR3 amino acids: CACKRTGPNEKLFF. CDR3 bases: TGTGCCTGTAAAAGGACAGGGCCTAATGAAAAACTGTTTTTT. The rearrangement joins TRBV19 to TRBJ1-4, with TRBD1 identical over 8 bases. Trimming at V came to 11 bases and at J to 3 bases, leaving 8 bases not matched to a gene. The V gene's germline CDR1 is LNHDA and CDR2 SQIVND (reference sequence). CDR3 length: 14 amino acids.

This chain joins TRBV19 and TRBJ2-2; unclear D gene. Looked up from germline, CDR1 is LNHDA and CDR2 is SQIVND (reference sequence). Trimming took off 3 bases at V and 0 bases at J, with 11 bases between the two ends. The CDR3 is 16 amino acids. As DNA, the CDR3 is TGTGCCAGTAGTATCGCTGACGGAGCGAACACCGGGGAGCTGTTTTTT. Translating it yields CASSIADGANTGELFF.

The genes are TRBV7-6 and TRBJ1-1; D may be TRBD1 (6 bases). Germline V gives CDR1 SGHVS, CDR2 FNYEAQ. The CDR3 is 17 residues long. V was shortened by 0 bases and J by 0 bases, with 14 bases between the two germline ends. The CDR3 region is CASSLARGDMVNTEAFF. CDR3 in DNA: TGTGCCAGCAGCTTAGCCCGTGGGGACATGGTGAACACTGAAGCTTTCTTT.

The chain uses TRBV6-5 and TRBJ1-6; 7 bases line up with TRBD1. The CDR3 covers 15 residues. Germline V gives CDR1 MNHEY, CDR2 SVGAGI. J gave up 0 bases and V 6 bases, and 2 bases lay outside the gene matches. CDR3 DNA: TGTGCCAGCAGGGGGGACAGCTCCTATAATTCACCCCTCCACTTT. Protein sequence: CASRGDSSYNSPLHF.

The V call is TRBV7-2, the J call TRBJ2-1; 8 bases agree with TRBD2. The germline V gene has CDR1 SGHTA and CDR2 FQGNSA. The CDR3 has 15 amino acids. The V and J ends lost 2 bases and 9 bases, in that order; junction bases with no gene match: 9. The CDR3 DNA is TGTGCCAGCAGCTTATACAGCCAGGCGGGGGGTGAGCAGTTCTTC. This translates into CASSLYSQAGGEQFF.

As to this clone: The same CDR3 can be traced to other DNA sequences in this sample. This rearrangement joins TRBV9 to TRBJ1-6; D possibly corresponds to TRBD1 (5 bases). CDR1 and CDR2 (germline): SGDLS, YYNGEE. Trimming pared 0 bases from V and 10 bases from J, leaving 8 bases between. The CDR3 runs to 13 residues. The CDR3 DNA sequence: TGTGCCAGCAGCGTAGGGAGGGACTCACCCCTCCACTTT. It yields the protein CASSVGRDSPLHF.